This T cell receptor delta chain originates from a study of gamma-delta chains in newborns, infants, children. CDR3 length equals 14 residues. Losses at the gene ends were 1 base for V and 5 bases for J; bases not matched to a gene: 0. Germline CDR1 and CDR2: GEAIGNYY and EKD. TCRdb used CATT to re-call clones from the reads. The sample consists of more than 9,000 delta-chain clones, 3% to 4% of them appearing once. This clone is judged medium-sized (0.01 to 0.1%). The sample has other DNA sequences that encode this CDR3 too. What was sequenced was blood. The chain carries TRDV2 and TRDJ2, with 10 bases that match TRDD3. The clonotype originates from a child who was a newborn, infant or young child, either healthy, febrile or measles-vaccinated (not recorded which). The CDR3 here is CACDTLGDTAQLFF. The CDR3 DNA is TGTGCCTGTGACACACTGGGGGATACAGCACAACTCTTCTTT.